These 2 T cell receptor beta chains were all obtained from the same sample, sequenced in a study of lung T cells in sarcoidosis with Löfgren's syndrome. TCRdb recomputed calls from the reads with MiXCR, one row per CDR3 protein. The repertoire includes approximately 2,100 distinct CDR3 sequences, approximately 29% of them detected once, and roughly a tenth sits in the top ten. What was sequenced was CD4+ T cells from bronchoalveolar lavage. Receptors originate from a human donor with sarcoidosis (Löfgren's syndrome or another form), or a control subject (not recorded which).

Points on this clonotype: A read error may be the cause here, since a much bigger clone is one base away. The conserved phenylalanine or tryptophan is not found at the CDR3 terminus, so this likely reflects a read error. This chain connects TRBV3-1 to TRBJ1-5; D remains ambiguous. The CDR3 loop spans 15 amino acids. Trimming cost V 0 bases and J 0 bases, with 6 bases left between them. Germline lookup yields CDR1 LGHDT and CDR2 YNNKEL (reference sequence). The CDR3 DNA reads TGTGCCAGCAGCCAAGAAGCTGGTAGCAATCAGCCCCAGCATTCT. Translation gives CASSQEAGSNQPQHS.

This clonotype counts as medium-sized (0.01 to 0.1%). The chain links TRBV7-6 to TRBJ2-3, with 11 bases fitting TRBD2. Losses at the gene ends were 4 bases for V and 7 bases for J; bases not matched to a gene: 7. CDR3 size: 15 residues. Per the germline V gene, CDR1 is SGHVS and CDR2 is FNYEAQ. CDR3 region: CASSSDLAGGYTQYF. The DNA of the CDR3 is TGTGCCAGCAGCTCAGATCTAGCGGGGGGATATACGCAGTATTTT.